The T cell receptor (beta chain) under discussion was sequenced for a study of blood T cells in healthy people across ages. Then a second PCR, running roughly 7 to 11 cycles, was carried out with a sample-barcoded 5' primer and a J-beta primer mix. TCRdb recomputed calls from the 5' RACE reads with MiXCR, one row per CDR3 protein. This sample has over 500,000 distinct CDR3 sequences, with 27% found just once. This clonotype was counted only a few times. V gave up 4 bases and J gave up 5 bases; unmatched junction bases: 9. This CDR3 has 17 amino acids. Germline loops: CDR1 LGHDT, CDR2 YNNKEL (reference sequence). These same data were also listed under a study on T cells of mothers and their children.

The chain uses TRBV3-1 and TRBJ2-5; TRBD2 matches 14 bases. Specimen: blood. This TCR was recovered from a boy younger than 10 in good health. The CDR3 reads CASSRLAGGLLQETQYF. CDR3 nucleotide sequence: TGTGCCAGCAGCCGACTAGCGGGGGGGCTGCTCCAGGAGACCCAGTACTTC.